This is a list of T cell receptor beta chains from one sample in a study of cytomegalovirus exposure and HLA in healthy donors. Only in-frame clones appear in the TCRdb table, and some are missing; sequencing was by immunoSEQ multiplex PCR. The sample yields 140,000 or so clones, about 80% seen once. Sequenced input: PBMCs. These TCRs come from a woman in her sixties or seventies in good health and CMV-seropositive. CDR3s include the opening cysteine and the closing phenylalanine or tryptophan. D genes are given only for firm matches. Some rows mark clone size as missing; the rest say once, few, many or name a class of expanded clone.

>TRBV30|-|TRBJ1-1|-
TGTGCCTGGAGTCGCCTAAAGGGGTCTGAAGCTTTCTTT
CAWSRLKGSEAFF
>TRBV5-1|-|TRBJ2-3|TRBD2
TGCGCCAGCAGCTCCCAGACTAGCGGGGAAGGGTATTTT
CASSSQTSGEGYF
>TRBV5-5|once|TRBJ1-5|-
TGTGCCAGCAGCTTGGTCGCAGGCAATCAGCCCCAGCATTTT
CASSLVAGNQPQHF
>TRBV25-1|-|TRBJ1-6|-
TGTGCCAGCAGTGCCAGCTCCTATAATTCACCCCTCCACTTT
CASSASSYNSPLHF
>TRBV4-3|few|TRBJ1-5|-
TGCGCCAGCAGCCCTAGCCTGAATAGCAATCAGCCCCAGCATTTT
CASSPSLNSNQPQHF
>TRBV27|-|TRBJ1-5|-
TGTGCCAGCAGTTCTTTAGGGGTGGGAAGCAATCAGCCCCAGCATTTT
CASSSLGVGSNQPQHF
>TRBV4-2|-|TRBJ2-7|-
TGTGCCAGCAGCCAAGAGGGGGCGGGCAGCTCCTACGAGCAGTACTTC
CASSQEGAGSSYEQYF
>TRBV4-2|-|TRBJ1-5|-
TGTGCCAGCAGCCAAGCTGGCAGGGATCAGCCCCAGCATTTT
CASSQAGRDQPQHF
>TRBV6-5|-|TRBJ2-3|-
TGTGCCAGCAGTGCGGAGGGGGCTGGCACAGATACGCAGTATTTT
CASSAEGAGTDTQYF
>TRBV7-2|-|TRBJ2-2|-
TGTGCCAGCAGCTTCGAGGGGGACACCGGGGAGCTGTTTTTT
CASSFEGDTGELFF
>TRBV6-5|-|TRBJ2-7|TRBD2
TGTGCCAGCAGCTCCGGGACTAGCGCTTCCTACGAGCAGTACTTC
CASSSGTSASYEQYF
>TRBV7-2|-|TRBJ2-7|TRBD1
TGTGCCAGCAGCCCCCGGACAGGAGTCTACGAGCAGTACTTC
CASSPRTGVYEQYF
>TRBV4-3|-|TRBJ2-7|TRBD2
TGCGCCAGCAGCCAACACCCTCTTAGCGGGAGGGACGAGCAGTACTTC
CASSQHPLSGRDEQYF
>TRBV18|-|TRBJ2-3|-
TGTGCCAGCTCACCTCCTACAGGTTTTATGGGGGATACGCAGTATTTT
CASSPPTGFMGDTQYF
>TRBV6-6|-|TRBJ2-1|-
TGTGCCAGCAGGACCCAAAGCGCCAGCTCCTACAATGAGCAGTTCTTC
CASRTQSASSYNEQFF
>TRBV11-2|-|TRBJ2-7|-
TGTGCCAGCAGCTTAGCGTTAGGGGGTAGAAGGGAGCAGTACTTC
CASSLALGGRREQYF
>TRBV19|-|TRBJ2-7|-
TGTGCCAGTAGTAGGACTGGGCCGGGGGAGCAGTACTTC
CASSRTGPGEQYF
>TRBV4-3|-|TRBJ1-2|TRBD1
TGCGCCAGCAGCCCGATGGGACAGGCAATCTATGGCTACACCTTC
CASSPMGQAIYGYTF
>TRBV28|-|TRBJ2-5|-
TGTGCCAGCAGTCTTCCCTCGGCGGGGCAAGAGACCCAGTACTTC
CASSLPSAGQETQYF
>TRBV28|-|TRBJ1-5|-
TGTGCCAGCAGTTCTTATAAGGGGAGAGGGGGTCAGCCCCAGCATTTT
CASSSYKGRGGQPQHF
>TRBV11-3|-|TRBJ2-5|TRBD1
TGTGCCAGCAGCTTGGAGGACAGGGTAGAGACCCAGTACTTC
CASSLEDRVETQYF
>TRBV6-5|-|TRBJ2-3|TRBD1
TGTGCCAGCAGTTACTCTCGGACAGGGGCAGATACGCAGTATTTT
CASSYSRTGADTQYF
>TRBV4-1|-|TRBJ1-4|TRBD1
TGCGCCAGCAGCCAGGAGACAGGGTTAGGAGGGGAAAAACTGTTTTTT
CASSQETGLGGEKLFF
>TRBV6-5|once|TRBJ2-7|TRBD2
TGTGCCAGCAGTTACGCCACTAGCGGGAGTAACGAGCAGTACTTC
CASSYATSGSNEQYF
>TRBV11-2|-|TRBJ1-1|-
TGTGCCAGCAGCTTAGGAATCGGGGGGAGCACTGAAGCTTTCTTT
CASSLGIGGSTEAFF
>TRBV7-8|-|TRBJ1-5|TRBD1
TGTGCCAGCAGCTTAGGGGGACAGGTGGGTTCGAGCAATCAGCCCCAGCATTTT
CASSLGGQVGSSNQPQHF
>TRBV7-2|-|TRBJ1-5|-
TGTGCCAGCAGCTTACTGATACAGGGAGGCAATCAGCCCCAGCATTTT
CASSLLIQGGNQPQHF
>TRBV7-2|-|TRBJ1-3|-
TGTGCCAGCAGCCCAATACACAGCTCTGGAAACACCATATATTTT
CASSPIHSSGNTIYF
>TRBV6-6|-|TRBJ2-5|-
TGTGCCAGCAGTTACTCTATAGCGCCCCAAGAGACCCAGTACTTC
CASSYSIAPQETQYF
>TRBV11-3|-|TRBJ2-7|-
TGTGCCAGCAGCTTAGTTGCGCTTACCTACGAGCAGTACTTC
CASSLVALTYEQYF
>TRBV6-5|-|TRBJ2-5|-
TGTGCCAGCAGTGGGGGCGTGGAGACCCAGTACTTC
CASSGGVETQYF
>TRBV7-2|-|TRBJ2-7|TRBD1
TGTGCCAGCAGCTCCCTTCGGGCAGGGGGCGCCTACGAGCAGTACTTC
CASSSLRAGGAYEQYF
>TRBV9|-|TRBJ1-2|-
TGTGCCAGCAGCGGACCACAGACAGGTTCCAACTATGGCTACACCTTC
CASSGPQTGSNYGYTF
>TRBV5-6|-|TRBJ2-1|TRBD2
TGTGCCAGCAGCGCCGGACTAGCGGGAGGATATGAGCAGTTCTTC
CASSAGLAGGYEQFF
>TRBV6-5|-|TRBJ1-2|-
TGTGCCAGCTGTCGGGAATCGGATGGCTACACCTTC
CASCRESDGYTF
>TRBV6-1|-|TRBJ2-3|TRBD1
TGTGCCAGCAGTGAATATGGGACAGTCACAGATACGCAGTATTTT
CASSEYGTVTDTQYF
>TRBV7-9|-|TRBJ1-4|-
TGTGCCAGCAGCTCCGAGGGGGGGCAGATGGGGGAAAAACTGTTTTTT
CASSSEGGQMGEKLFF